The 29 T cell receptor beta chains below were found in one sample sequenced in a study of T cell responses to AZD1222 COVID-19 vaccine. TCRdb's table, derived via immunoSEQ multiplex PCR, lists solely in-frame clones and lacks some. This sample has about 120,000 clones, with approximately 85% found just once. This specimen was peripheral blood, taken on day 0 of AZD1222 vaccination. All receptors derive from an adult in good health.

This clone was seen only a few times. The rearrangement links TRBV7-2 to TRBJ1-1, with no clear D. Germline V gene data show CDR1 as SGHTA and CDR2 as FQGNSA. The germline V and J ends were trimmed by 1 base and 1 base, with 10 bases remaining between them. The CDR3 totals 15 residues. The CDR3: CASSLEVWENTEAFF. The CDR3 DNA follows: TGTGCCAGCAGCTTAGAAGTGTGGGAGAACACTGAAGCTTTCTTT.

CDR3 in DNA: TGTGCCAGCAGGACTCTGACCGGGGCCAACGTCCTGACTTTC. Amino acids: CASRTLTGANVLTF. The rearrangement joins TRBV5-5 to TRBJ2-6; D unresolved. The CDR3 has 14 residues. V lost 5 bases, J lost 4 bases, and 10 bases lay in between. From germline, CDR1 is SGHKS and CDR2 YYEKEE (reference sequence).

The chain links TRBV11-2 to TRBJ2-7, with 9 bases matching TRBD2. J gave up 5 bases and V 5 bases, and 10 bases lay outside the gene matches. The CDR3 runs to 15 residues. Germline lookup yields CDR1 SGHAT and CDR2 FQNNGV. The CDR3 reads CASSTLTSGFNEQYF. The CDR3, as DNA: TGTGCCAGCAGCACCTTAACTAGCGGGTTCAACGAGCAGTACTTC.

This chain connects TRBV19 to TRBJ2-2; 8 nucleotides agree with TRBD1. V dropped 6 bases and J dropped 6; count of bases not matched to a gene: 3. CDR1 and CDR2 (germline): LNHDA, SQIVND (reference sequence). The CDR3 contains 13 residues. The CDR3 DNA follows: TGTGCCAGTAGGGAACAGGGGGCCGGGGAGCTGTTTTTT. Translation gives CASREQGAGELFF.

The sample holds one count of this clone. The chain employs TRBV11-3 and TRBJ1-1; D remains ambiguous. This CDR3 spans 13 amino acids. The germline V gene encodes CDR1 SGHNT and CDR2 YENEEA. Between the trimmed V and J ends, which lost 2 bases and 4 bases, there was a span of 8 bases. DNA of the CDR3: TGTGCCAGCAGCTTACAGAGAAGCACTGAAGCTTTCTTT. This sequence encodes CASSLQRSTEAFF.

The chain uses TRBV6-4 and TRBJ2-2, with 8 bases matching TRBD1. Germline-derived CDR1 and CDR2 are MRHNA and SNTAGT. The CDR3 runs to 16 residues. J lost 4 bases, V lost 6 bases, and 10 bases had no gene match. CDR3 residues: CASREGTGDLTGELFF. The DNA for the CDR3 is TGTGCCAGCAGAGAGGGGACAGGAGATCTCACCGGGGAGCTGTTTTTT.

This clone occurred once. This chain joins TRBV7-3 and TRBJ1-1, with TRBD1 as a possible D gene (5 bases). The germline gives CDR1 SGHTA, CDR2 FQGTGA. Between the trimmed V and J ends, which lost 5 bases and 4 bases, there was a span of 14 bases. The CDR3 covers 14 residues. The DNA of the CDR3 is TGTGCCAGCAGCGCCGTGGGGGGAGGCACTGAAGCTTTCTTT. Translated: CASSAVGGGTEAFF.

The CDR3 region is CAISGRGDAAYEQYF. The CDR3 DNA is TGTGCCATCAGTGGCCGCGGAGACGCGGCCTACGAGCAGTACTTC. This chain connects TRBV10-3 to TRBJ2-7; the D is unclear. This CDR3 spans 15 amino acids. V lost 4 bases, J lost 2 bases, and 15 bases lay in between. Germline V gene lookup returns CDR1 ENHRY and CDR2 SYGVKD.

The CDR3 coding sequence is TGCGCCAGCAGCCAGTCACCGACAGGGAGTCTCTACGAGCAGTACTTC. It yields the protein CASSQSPTGSLYEQYF. The V gene is TRBV4-1, the J gene TRBJ2-7, with TRBD1 identical over 7 bases. V shed 3 bases and J 3 bases; nucleotides not matched to a gene: 11. This CDR3 has 16 residues. Germline assignment: CDR1 MGHRA and CDR2 YSYEKL.

The chain carries TRBV6-2 or TRBV6-3 and TRBJ1-5; D unclear. The CDR3 covers 15 residues. V lost 2 bases and J 9 bases, leaving 17 bases between the germline ends. Germline V gene sequence: CDR1 MNHEY, CDR2 SVGEGT. CDR3 nucleotides: TGTGCCAGCAGTTACCGAGCAGGCTATCAGCTGCCCCAGCATTTT. Translating it yields CASSYRAGYQLPQHF.

This rearrangement joins TRBV7-2 to TRBJ2-7, with TRBD2 matching 7 bases. The germline V gene has CDR1 SGHTA and CDR2 FQGNSA. Trimming took 7 bases from V and 4 from J; bases not matched to a gene: 13. This CDR3 spans 15 amino acids. The CDR3 coding sequence is TGTGCCAGCACCTCGGGGACGAGCGGGGTTTACGAGCAGTACTTC. Translating gives CASTSGTSGVYEQYF.

The chain recombines TRBV19 with TRBJ2-7, with 7 bases that match TRBD1. The ends lost 6 bases at V and 7 bases at J; junction bases unmatched: 18. The CDR3 spans 16 residues. Germline V gives CDR1 LNHDA, CDR2 SQIVND (reference sequence). The CDR3 region is CASSRDSLATTSEQYF. The CDR3 DNA is TGTGCCAGTAGCCGGGACAGTCTGGCAACTACTAGTGAGCAGTACTTC.

This chain uses TRBV19 with TRBJ1-1; no definite D call. Trimming shortened V by 10 bases and J by 1 base, and 10 bases separated the two germline ends. CDR1 and CDR2 (germline): LNHDA, SQIVND (reference sequence). This CDR3 has 12 amino acids. The CDR3 protein is CATGWGNTEAFF. CDR3 nucleotides: TGTGCCACCGGATGGGGGAACACTGAAGCTTTCTTT.

J is TRBJ1-5 and V is TRBV10-3; 10 nucleotides match TRBD1. The CDR3 sequence is 15 residues long. With V trimmed by 4 bases and J by 3 bases, 3 bases remained unmatched. CDR1 and CDR2 from the germline V gene are ENHRY and SYGVKD. CDR3 sequence reads: CAISGQGAFNQPQHF. Here the CDR3 DNA reads TGTGCCATCAGTGGACAGGGGGCTTTCAATCAGCCCCAGCATTTT.

The V call is TRBV6-5, the J call TRBJ2-3, with 7 bases lining up with TRBD2. J gave up 6 bases and V 4 bases, and 13 bases lay outside the gene matches. CDR3 length: 16 amino acids. Germline V gene sequence: CDR1 MNHEY, CDR2 SVGAGI. The CDR3 is CASSFSGTNPLDTQYF. The DNA of the CDR3 is TGTGCCAGCAGTTTTTCCGGGACTAACCCTTTGGATACGCAGTATTTT.

This chain connects TRBV6-5 to TRBJ1-1; TRBD1 matches at 8 bases. The germline CDR1 and CDR2 sequences are MNHEY and SVGAGI. This CDR3 region has 13 residues. V dropped 8 bases and J dropped 4; count of bases not matched to a gene: 6. In DNA, the CDR3 is TGTGCCAGCCGGACAGGGAAGGTCACTGAAGCTTTCTTT. Its protein product is CASRTGKVTEAFF.

This chain links TRBV19 with TRBJ1-4; D gene ambiguous. CDR1 is LNHDA and CDR2 is SQIVND in the germline V gene (reference sequence). Trimming removed 3 bases from V and 0 bases from J, with 8 bases in between. The CDR3 length is 15 residues. As DNA, the CDR3 is TGTGCCAGTAGTATCGGCCACGCAACTAATGAAAAACTGTTTTTT. Residues: CASSIGHATNEKLFF.

The rearrangement links TRBV6-1 to TRBJ1-5; no reliable D call. Germline V CDR1 and CDR2: MNHNS, SASEGT. The germline V and J ends were trimmed by 0 bases and 2 bases, with 14 bases remaining between them. The CDR3 loop spans 17 amino acids. This CDR3 is CASSEAWWRVRNQPQHF. Here the CDR3 DNA reads TGTGCCAGCAGTGAAGCATGGTGGAGGGTGCGCAATCAGCCCCAGCATTTT.

This chain links TRBV7-9 with TRBJ1-5; a possible D gene is TRBD1 (6 bases). In germline, CDR1 is SEHNR, CDR2 FQNEAQ (reference sequence). V dropped 0 bases and J dropped 7 bases, with 13 bases sitting between them. The CDR3 contains 15 residues. DNA of the CDR3: TGTGCCAGCAGCTTAGCCCGCCAGGGGAGCCAGCCCCAGCATTTT. It encodes CASSLARQGSQPQHF.

The chain recombines TRBV7-9 with TRBJ1-5, with D maybe TRBD1 (6 bases). This CDR3 is built from 14 residues. CDR1 and CDR2 (germline): SEHNR, FQNEAQ (reference sequence). The germline V and J ends were trimmed by 5 bases and 4 bases, with 12 bases remaining between them. In DNA form, the CDR3 reads TGTGCCAGCAGCGTGACAGGCCTTAATCAGCCCCAGCATTTT. It translates to CASSVTGLNQPQHF.

The CDR3 reads CATSGPTGQGEETQYF. In DNA, the CDR3 is TGTGCCACCAGCGGCCCCACGGGACAGGGGGAAGAGACCCAGTACTTC. V usage is TRBV15 and J usage is TRBJ2-5, with 11 bases that match TRBD1. The CDR3 runs 16 residues. Germline CDR1 is LNHNV and CDR2 is YYDKDF (reference sequence). With 5 bases clipped from V and 3 bases from J, the junction kept 8 bases outside the gene matches.

The chain has TRBV18 and TRBJ2-7, with TRBD2 matching 8 bases. With V trimmed by 0 bases and J by 3 bases, 7 bases remained unmatched. The CDR3 contains 16 residues. The germline V gene encodes CDR1 KGHSH and CDR2 LQKENI. CDR3 bases: TGTGCCAGCTCACCACCCGGGGGGGGCGCTTTCTACGAGCAGTACTTC. It is translated as CASSPPGGGAFYEQYF. Supplemented by reference TRBV18 and TRBJ2-7, the full variable domain reads NAGVMQNPRHLVRRRGQEARLRCSPMKGHSHVYWYRQLPEEGLKFMVYLQKENIIDESGMPKERFSAEFPKEGPSILRIQQVVRGDSAAYFCASSPPGGGAFYEQYFGPGTRLTVT.

The V call is TRBV7-2, the J call TRBJ1-6; D perhaps matches TRBD1 (6 bases). Germline V gene sequence: CDR1 SGHTA, CDR2 FQGNSA. This CDR3 region has 15 residues. V lost 0 bases, J lost 7 bases, and 10 bases lay in between. In nucleotides, the CDR3 is TGTGCCAGCAGCTTAGCCGGGGGGCGAAATTCACCCCTCCACTTT. This encodes CASSLAGGRNSPLHF.

This chain uses TRBV12-3 or TRBV12-4 with TRBJ2-7; possible D gene TRBD2, 5 bases. This CDR3 contains 12 residues. Deletions cut 4 bases from V and 3 bases from J, with 7 bases between. CDR3 protein: CASSSGIYEQYF. The CDR3 region has the DNA TGTGCCAGCAGTTCGGGGATCTACGAGCAGTACTTC.

The rearrangement uses TRBV25-1 and TRBJ2-2; 9 nucleotides match TRBD2. The V segment lost 3 bases and the J segment 1 base; nucleotides outside the gene matches: 6. The CDR3 is 17 residues long. The germline gives CDR1 MGHDK, CDR2 SYGVNS. CDR3 sequence (DNA): TGTGCCAGCAGTGATTCCTTAGCGGGAGAGAACACCGGGGAGCTGTTTTTT. It is translated as CASSDSLAGENTGELFF.

This clone was found a few times. The chain couples TRBV6-2 or TRBV6-3 to TRBJ2-1; D not certain. V was shortened by 2 bases and J by 14 bases, with 13 bases between the two germline ends. Germline lookup yields CDR1 MNHEY and CDR2 SVGEGT. The CDR3 is 12 residues long. CDR3 amino acids: CASSYPSLGKFF. The CDR3 DNA follows: TGTGCCAGCAGTTACCCATCCCTGGGCAAGTTCTTC.

The V and J genes are TRBV5-4 and TRBJ2-7; D gene unclear. Germline CDR1 reads SGHNT; CDR2 reads YYREEE (reference sequence). The length of the CDR3 is 12 residues. V was cut by 4 bases and J by 2 bases, with 7 bases left in between. CDR3 nucleotide sequence: TGTGCCAGCAGCGGACCCACCTACGAGCAGTACTTC. Encoded protein: CASSGPTYEQYF.

The V and J genes are TRBV30 and TRBJ1-2; D is unclear. V lost 1 base and J lost 5, with 14 bases in between. Germline V gene sequence: CDR1 GTSNPN, CDR2 SVGIG (reference sequence). The CDR3 has 14 amino acids. CDR3 DNA sequence: TGTGCCTGGAGTGCTCAGACGGTGGTATATGGCTACACCTTC. Encoded protein: CAWSAQTVVYGYTF. Full variable domain (rest looked up from reference TRBV30 and TRBJ1-2): SQTIHQWPATLVQPVGSPLSLECTVEGTSNPNLYWYRQAAGRGLQLLFYSVGIGQISSEVPQNLSASRPQDRQFILSSKKLLLSDSGFYLCAWSAQTVVYGYTFGSGTRLTVV.

The V gene is TRBV7-2, the J gene TRBJ2-7; 13 nucleotides match TRBD2. Germline V gene sequence: CDR1 SGHTA, CDR2 FQGNSA. The CDR3 is 16 residues long. Trimming cost V 1 base and J 3 bases; bases outside gene matches: 3. CDR3 sequence: CASSLGRTSGGYEQYF. In DNA form, the CDR3 reads TGTGCCAGCAGCTTAGGGCGGACTAGCGGGGGCTACGAGCAGTACTTC.